Following are 31 T cell receptor beta chains from one sample sequenced in a study of shared clonotypes between healthy human individuals. Here immunoSEQ multiplex PCR was the method, and the copy in TCRdb shows in-frame clones only, minus some. Of 2 million to 3 million clones in the sample, 90% to 95% were seen once. The sample was naive CD4+ T cells sorted from blood. Subset meaning: CD45RA+ positively selected. The receptors shown here come from a man younger than 35 in good health.

This clone was recorded only once. A read error may account for a junction end that differs from germline. The rearrangement uses TRBV19 and TRBJ2-1; 7 positions agree with TRBD2. The CDR3 is 14 amino acids. From germline, CDR1 is LNHDA and CDR2 SQIVND (reference sequence). CDR3 DNA: TGTGCCAGTAGGGGGGACTACTCCGACAATGAGCAGTTCTTC. Translated, it gives CASRGDYSDNEQFF.

The chain employs TRBV9 and TRBJ1-6; no clear D. V was trimmed by 0 bases and J by 8 bases, leaving 9 bases between them. Germline V CDR1 and CDR2: SGDLS, YYNGEE. The CDR3 has 14 amino acids. CDR3 amino acids: CASSVVDLDSPLHF. As DNA, the CDR3 is TGTGCCAGCAGCGTAGTAGATTTGGATTCACCCCTCCACTTT.

The V gene is TRBV15, the J gene TRBJ2-2, with D possibly matching TRBD1 (5 bases). The V end was cut by 5 bases, the J end by 3 bases, with 13 bases between. From germline, CDR1 is LNHNV and CDR2 YYDKDF (reference sequence). The CDR3 extends over 15 amino acids. This chain's CDR3 is CATSGQTGDTGELFF. CDR3 DNA: TGTGCCACCAGCGGCCAAACAGGAGACACCGGGGAGCTGTTTTTT.

In regard to this clone: The sample contains more than one DNA sequence encoding this CDR3. The chain is built from TRBV6-1 and TRBJ1-5; no clear D gene. The CDR3 runs 12 residues. Trimming cost V 3 bases and J 2 bases, with 2 bases left between them. The germline V gene encodes CDR1 MNHNS and CDR2 SASEGT. Here the CDR3 reads CASSDGNQPQHF. Here the CDR3 DNA reads TGTGCCAGCAGTGACGGCAATCAGCCCCAGCATTTT.

This chain links TRBV28 with TRBJ1-6; TRBD1 matches 7 bases. The V segment lost 11 bases and the J segment 0 bases; nucleotides outside the gene matches: 4. The CDR3 is 14 residues long. Germline values: CDR1 MDHEN, CDR2 SYDVKM. The DNA for the CDR3 is TGTGCCGGGCAGGGGGACTCCTATAATTCACCCCTCCACTTT. The encoded protein is CAGQGDSYNSPLHF.

The rearrangement uses TRBV7-9 and TRBJ2-5; 7 nucleotides agree with TRBD1. CDR3 length: 13 residues. V lost 5 bases, J lost 5 bases, and 5 bases stayed unmatched. CDR1 is SEHNR and CDR2 is FQNEAQ in the germline V gene (reference sequence). This CDR3 is CASSLQGTETQYF. The CDR3 nucleotides are TGTGCCAGCAGCCTACAGGGGACGGAGACCCAGTACTTC.

The V gene is TRBV5-5, the J gene TRBJ2-7; 9 positions agree with TRBD2. CDR1 is SGHKS and CDR2 is YYEKEE in the germline V gene (reference sequence). After removal of 0 bases from V and 0 bases from J, the junction contained 7 bases not matched to a gene. The CDR3 runs 17 residues. The chain's CDR3 is CASSLGPSGTTSYEQYF. The CDR3 DNA sequence: TGTGCCAGCAGCTTGGGTCCTAGCGGGACAACCTCCTACGAGCAGTACTTC.

The chain recombines TRBV11-1 with TRBJ2-3; 10 positions match TRBD1. V was pared by 4 bases and J by 4 bases, with 2 bases of the junction left unmatched. Looked up from germline, CDR1 is SGHAT and CDR2 is FQDESV (reference sequence). The CDR3 consists of 14 residues. The CDR3 sequence: CASSYGQGADTQYF. In DNA, the CDR3 is TGTGCCAGCAGCTACGGACAGGGGGCAGATACGCAGTATTTT. The complete variable domain, with remaining parts taken from reference TRBV11-1 and TRBJ2-3, reads EAEVAQSPRYKITEKSQAVAFWCDPISGHATLYWYRQILGQGPELLVQFQDESVVDDSQLPKDRFSAERLKGVDSTLKIQPAELGDSAMYLCASSYGQGADTQYFGPGTRLTVL.

The CDR3 DNA reads as TGTGCCATCAGTGAGACCACTACTAATGAAAAACTGTTTTTT. Protein: CAISETTTNEKLFF. J is TRBJ1-4 and V is TRBV10-3; unclear D gene. CDR3 length: 14 residues. In germline, CDR1 is ENHRY, CDR2 SYGVKD. Trimming shortened V by 2 bases and J by 2 bases, and 6 bases separated the two germline ends.

The rearrangement links TRBV19 to TRBJ2-3; 12 positions match TRBD2. CDR1 LNHDA and CDR2 SQIVND come from the germline V gene (reference sequence). CDR3 length: 17 residues. V lost 5 bases and J lost 5; bases outside the gene matches: 11. CDR3 protein: CASSPARLAGDVDTQYF. CDR3 in DNA: TGTGCCAGTAGTCCGGCTCGACTAGCGGGAGATGTAGATACGCAGTATTTT.

The V call is TRBV29-1, the J call TRBJ2-6, with D unresolved. Germline CDR1 is SQVTM and CDR2 is ANQGSEA. Trimming took off 4 bases at V and 0 bases at J, with 4 bases between the two ends. CDR3 size: 13 residues. The CDR3 DNA reads TGCAGCGTTGGGAGCTCTGGGGCCAACGTCCTGACTTTC. Its protein is CSVGSSGANVLTF.

This clone has a single count. The chain joins TRBV6-1 to TRBJ2-2; 8 nucleotides agree with TRBD1. The CDR3 is 14 residues long. Germline V gene data show CDR1 as MNHNS and CDR2 as SASEGT. Unmatched junction bases numbered 4, after V lost 5 bases and J lost 5 bases. The CDR3 here is CASSTTGDTGELFF. The CDR3 DNA is TGTGCCAGCAGTACGACAGGGGATACCGGGGAGCTGTTTTTT.

The V gene is TRBV18, the J gene TRBJ2-3, with 12 bases that match TRBD1. CDR1 is KGHSH, CDR2 LQKENI, per germline. CDR3 length: 16 amino acids. J lost 6 bases, V lost 0 bases, and 4 bases had no gene match. The CDR3 is CASSPPGTGGKDTQYF. In DNA form, the CDR3 reads TGTGCCAGCTCACCACCCGGGACAGGGGGCAAGGATACGCAGTATTTT.

The rearrangement links TRBV11-1 to TRBJ2-7; D not resolved. The length of the CDR3 is 14 residues. V was trimmed by 5 bases and J by 2 bases, leaving 13 bases between them. CDR1 and CDR2 (germline): SGHAT, FQDESV (reference sequence). The CDR3 coding sequence is TGTGCCAGCAGCCCACGAGACCCGCCCTACGAGCAGTACTTC. Protein sequence: CASSPRDPPYEQYF.

This sequence joins TRBV28 and TRBJ2-5, with 8 bases lining up with TRBD1. V dropped 5 bases and J dropped 2; count of bases not matched to a gene: 7. Germline V gene sequence: CDR1 MDHEN, CDR2 SYDVKM. This CDR3 has 15 residues. The CDR3: CASSRRTGRQETQYF. CDR3 nucleotide sequence: TGTGCCAGCAGTCGACGGACAGGGCGACAAGAGACCCAGTACTTC.

The genes are TRBV11-2 and TRBJ2-7; D unresolved. Germline CDR1 and CDR2: SGHAT and FQNNGV. The V end was cut by 3 bases, the J end by 2 bases, with 14 bases between. This CDR3 region has 15 residues. Here the CDR3 reads CASSFSDGTTYEQYF. Written as DNA, the CDR3 is TGTGCCAGCAGCTTTTCGGACGGTACTACCTACGAGCAGTACTTC.

This chain joins TRBV18 and TRBJ2-7; 9 positions agree with TRBD1. CDR3 length equals 14 residues. V gave up 3 bases and J gave up 5 bases; unmatched junction bases: 5. Germline V gene sequence: CDR1 KGHSH, CDR2 LQKENI. CDR3 sequence: CASSPRTGENEQYF. CDR3 DNA sequence: TGTGCCAGCTCACCCAGGACAGGGGAGAACGAGCAGTACTTC.

This clone is a singleton in its sample. The chain recombines TRBV6-5 with TRBJ2-5; possible D gene TRBD2, 6 bases. Per germline, CDR1 MNHEY and CDR2 SVGAGI. V lost 11 bases and J lost 2, with 15 bases in between. The CDR3 is 13 amino acids. The CDR3 loop is CAARGSGQETQYF. The CDR3 nucleotides read TGTGCCGCCCGGGGTAGCGGACAAGAGACCCAGTACTTC.

In DNA, the CDR3 is TGTGCCAGCAGCTTAGATCGATTTAGCGGCTCCTACAATGAGCAGTTCTTC. It translates to CASSLDRFSGSYNEQFF. The rearrangement joins TRBV11-2 to TRBJ2-1, with a possible D match to TRBD2 (6 bases). There are 17 residues in the CDR3. Germline assignment: CDR1 SGHAT and CDR2 FQNNGV. Trimming shortened V by 0 bases and J by 0 bases, and 12 bases separated the two germline ends.

The J gene is TRBJ1-6, the V gene TRBV4-2, with D possibly being TRBD1 (6 bases). This CDR3 comprises 15 residues. Trimming pared 4 bases from V and 5 bases from J, leaving 12 bases between. The V gene's germline CDR1 is LGHNA and CDR2 YNFKEQ. CDR3 sequence: CASSRLGGDNSPLHF. CDR3 DNA sequence: TGTGCCAGCAGCCGGTTAGGGGGAGATAATTCACCCCTCCACTTT.

As to this clone: The sample carries other DNA sequences with the same CDR3. CDR3 protein: CASSLAGFGSPLHF. As DNA, the CDR3 is TGCGCCAGCAGCTTGGCCGGGTTCGGGTCACCCCTCCACTTT. The rearrangement uses TRBV5-1 and TRBJ1-6; no clear D gene. This CDR3 region has 14 residues. The V and J ends lost 0 bases and 10 bases respectively, with 11 bases between them. Germline V gene lookup returns CDR1 SGHRS and CDR2 YFSETQ.

The chain links TRBV18 to TRBJ1-4, with 7 bases identical to TRBD1. The CDR3 is 15 residues long. Germline V gene sequence: CDR1 KGHSH, CDR2 LQKENI. V trimming: 3 bases; J trimming: 7 bases; junction bases outside the gene matches: 8. The CDR3 reads CASSPPTGSGEKLFF. The CDR3 DNA reads as TGTGCCAGCTCACCTCCGACAGGGTCGGGTGAAAAACTGTTTTTT.

The rearrangement links TRBV4-1 to TRBJ2-7; D perhaps matches TRBD1 (5 bases). Germline V gives CDR1 MGHRA, CDR2 YSYEKL. CDR3 length equals 14 residues. Trimming removed 0 bases from V and 6 bases from J, with 12 bases in between. The chain's CDR3 is CASSQDGHPSEQYF. In DNA form, the CDR3 reads TGCGCCAGCAGCCAAGATGGACACCCTTCCGAGCAGTACTTC.

The sample holds a few counts of this clone. The CDR3 protein is CASSRNGAGGVEQYF. CDR3 DNA: TGTGCCAGCAGTCGAAATGGCGCGGGAGGGGTCGAGCAGTACTTC. The chain is built from TRBV7-2 and TRBJ2-7; 9 nucleotides align to TRBD2. CDR1 and CDR2 (germline): SGHTA, FQGNSA. This CDR3 is 15 amino acids long. V shed 6 bases, J shed 6 bases, and the junction held 12 bases outside the gene matches. The full variable domain, in which reference TRBV7-2 and TRBJ2-7 provide the parts outside the CDR3, is GAGVSQSPSNKVTEKGKDVELRCDPISGHTALYWYRQSLGQGLEFLIYFQGNSAPDKSGLPSDRFSAERTGGSVSTLTIQRTQQEDSAVYLCASSRNGAGGVEQYFGPGTRLTVT.

The chain employs TRBV2 and TRBJ2-1; TRBD2 matches at 11 bases. Germline lookup yields CDR1 SNHLY and CDR2 FYNNEI. The CDR3 spans 15 residues. V shed 8 bases and J 6 bases; nucleotides not matched to a gene: 9. The CDR3 loop reads CASAYPGTSGNEQFF. The CDR3 DNA reads TGTGCCAGCGCCTATCCCGGGACTAGCGGCAATGAGCAGTTCTTC.

Concerning this clone itself: One end of the junction is discordant with germline, which a read error may explain. The chain carries TRBV19 and TRBJ1-1, with D maybe TRBD1 (5 bases). CDR3 size: 15 residues. CDR1 LNHDA and CDR2 SQIVND come from the germline V gene (reference sequence). CDR3 coding DNA: TGTGCCAGTAATATAGGGGCCGCTATGAACACTGAAGCTTTCTTT. The encoded protein is CASNIGAAMNTEAFF. Full variable domain (missing parts from reference TRBV19 and TRBJ1-1): DGGITQSPKYLFRKEGQNVTLSCEQNLNHDAMYWYRQDPGQGLRLIYYSQIVNDFQKGDIAEGYSVSREKKESFPLTVTSAQKNPTAFYLCASNIGAAMNTEAFFGQGTRLTVV.

The chain carries TRBV7-9 and TRBJ2-7, with D unclear. Between the trimmed V and J ends, which lost 1 base and 0 bases, there was a span of 7 bases. Germline-derived CDR1 and CDR2 are SEHNR and FQNEAQ (reference sequence). The CDR3 is 14 amino acids. CDR3 protein: CASSLELDSYEQYF. The CDR3 coding sequence is TGTGCCAGCAGCTTAGAGCTAGACTCCTACGAGCAGTACTTC. The full variable domain, rest sourced from reference TRBV7-9 and TRBJ2-7, is DTGVSQNPRHKITKRGQNVTFRCDPISEHNRLYWYRQTLGQGPEFLTYFQNEAQLEKSRLLSDRFSAERPKGSFSTLEIQRTEQGDSAMYLCASSLELDSYEQYFGPGTRLTVT.

The chain has TRBV5-6 and TRBJ2-1; D gene ambiguous. This CDR3 spans 15 amino acids. Germline CDR1 is SGHDT and CDR2 is YYEEEE. V lost 2 bases to trimming and J lost 0 bases, with 9 bases between them. The CDR3 here is CASSFGRSSYNEQFF. The CDR3 DNA is TGTGCCAGCAGCTTTGGGCGGAGCTCCTACAATGAGCAGTTCTTC. The complete variable domain, with remaining parts taken from reference TRBV5-6 and TRBJ2-1, reads DAGVTQSPTHLIKTRGQQVTLRCSPKSGHDTVSWYQQALGQGPQFIFQYYEEEERQRGNFPDRFSGHQFPNYSSELNVNALLLGDSALYLCASSFGRSSYNEQFFGPGTRLTVL.

CDR3 in DNA: TGTGCCAGCTCACCGACGACAGACAACTATGGCTACACCTTC. This translates into CASSPTTDNYGYTF. This chain uses TRBV18 with TRBJ1-2, with D maybe TRBD1 (5 bases). CDR3 size: 14 residues. The V and J ends lost 3 bases and 2 bases respectively, with 10 bases between them. Germline values: CDR1 KGHSH, CDR2 LQKENI.

Details on this clone: This sample includes further DNA sequences coding for the same CDR3. J is TRBJ1-1 and V is TRBV27; D not resolved. Looked up from germline, CDR1 is MNHEY and CDR2 is SMNVEV (reference sequence). V was clipped by 3 bases and J by 4 bases, with 12 bases between them. The CDR3 runs to 14 residues. This CDR3 reads CASSLDRRGTEAFF. The DNA of the CDR3 is TGTGCCAGCAGTTTGGACCGGCGAGGCACTGAAGCTTTCTTT.

The rearrangement uses TRBV2 and TRBJ2-3; no definite D call. This CDR3 contains 15 residues. Germline values: CDR1 SNHLY, CDR2 FYNNEI. Between the trimmed V and J ends, which lost 1 base and 4 bases, there was a span of 12 bases. The chain's CDR3 is CASSEDGFPPDTQYF. The CDR3 coding sequence is TGTGCCAGCAGTGAAGACGGGTTCCCCCCAGATACGCAGTATTTT.